Given below is one TCR beta chain in context. The method was immunoSEQ multiplex PCR; TCRdb's version includes in-frame clones alone and lacks a portion of them. The data contain approximately 170,000 clones, around nine tenths of them singletons. This entry comes from a study of control samples from healthy donors and cancer patients. Trimming took off 4 bases at V and 5 bases at J, with 9 bases between the two ends. Germline V gene lookup returns CDR1 ENHRY and CDR2 SYGVKD. This CDR3 is built from 13 residues. The chain is built from TRBV10-3 and TRBJ2-4; D is unclear. The clonotype comes from a man under 40 in good health. Material: blood. The CDR3 loop reads CAISGGSQNIQYF. As DNA, the CDR3 is TGTGCCATCAGTGGGGGTTCTCAAAACATTCAGTACTTC.